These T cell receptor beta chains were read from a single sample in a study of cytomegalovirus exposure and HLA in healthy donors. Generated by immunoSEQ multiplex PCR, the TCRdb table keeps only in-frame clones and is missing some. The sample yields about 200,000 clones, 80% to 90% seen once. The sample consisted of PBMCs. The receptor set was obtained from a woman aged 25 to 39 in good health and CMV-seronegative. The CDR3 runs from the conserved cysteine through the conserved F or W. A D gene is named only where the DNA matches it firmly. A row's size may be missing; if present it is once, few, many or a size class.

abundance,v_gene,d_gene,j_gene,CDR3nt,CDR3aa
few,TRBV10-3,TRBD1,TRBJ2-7,TGTGCCATCAGTGAGCGGACAGGGGGTAAGGACGAGCAGTACTTC,CAISERTGGKDEQYF
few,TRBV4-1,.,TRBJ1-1,TGCGCCAGCAGCCGCCTCCTAGGGGGAACTGAAGCTTTCTTT,CASSRLLGGTEAFF
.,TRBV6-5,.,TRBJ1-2,TGTGCCAGCAGTGCCCGACAGAACGGCTATGGCTACACCTTC,CASSARQNGYGYTF
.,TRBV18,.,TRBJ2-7,TGTGCCAGCTCACCGGTAGACGGAGGGACCCACGAGCAGTACTTC,CASSPVDGGTHEQYF
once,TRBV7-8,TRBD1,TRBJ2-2,TGTGCCAGCGGGGACAGGGCAAACACCGGGGAGCTGTTTTTT,CASGDRANTGELFF
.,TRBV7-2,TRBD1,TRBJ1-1,TGTGCCAGCAGCCCTATGACAGGGTCGGGTGGATACACTGAAGCTTTCTTT,CASSPMTGSGGYTEAFF
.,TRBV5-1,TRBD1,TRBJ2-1,TGCGCCAGCAGCGTGTTAACGGGACAGGGTGGGAATGAGCAGTTCTTC,CASSVLTGQGGNEQFF
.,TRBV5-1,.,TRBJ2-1,TGCGCCAGCAGCTCGCAGGATGAGCAGTTCTTC,CASSSQDEQFF
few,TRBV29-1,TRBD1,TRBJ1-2,TGCAGCACGGACAGGGGATTGGTGTACTACACCTTC,CSTDRGLVYYTF
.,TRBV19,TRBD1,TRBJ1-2,TGTGCCAGTCTTGCAGGGGGAGAAGGCTACACCTTC,CASLAGGEGYTF
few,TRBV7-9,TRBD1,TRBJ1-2,TGTGCCAGCAGCTTCGACAGGGGGCCAAAAGTAAGAGATGGCTACACCTTC,CASSFDRGPKVRDGYTF
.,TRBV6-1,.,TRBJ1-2,TGTGCCAGCAGTGAAGCAAAAATTCCCCCAGGCTACACCTTC,CASSEAKIPPGYTF